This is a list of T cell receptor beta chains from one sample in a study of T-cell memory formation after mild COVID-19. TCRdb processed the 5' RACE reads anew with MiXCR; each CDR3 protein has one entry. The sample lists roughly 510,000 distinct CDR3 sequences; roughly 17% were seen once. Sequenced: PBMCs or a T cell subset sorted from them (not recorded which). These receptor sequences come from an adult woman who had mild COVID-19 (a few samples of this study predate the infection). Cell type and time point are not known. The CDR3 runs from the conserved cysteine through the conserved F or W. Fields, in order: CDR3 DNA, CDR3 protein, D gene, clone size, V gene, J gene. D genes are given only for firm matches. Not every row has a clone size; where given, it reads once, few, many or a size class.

TGCGCCAGCAGCTTGAATAGCGGGGGGGCCGATGAGCAGTTCTTC,CASSLNSGGADEQFF,TRBD2,NA,TRBV5-1,TRBJ2-1
TGTGCCAGCAGTTACGCAACTAGCGGGAGATCAGAGACCCAGTACTTC,CASSYATSGRSETQYF,TRBD2,many,TRBV12-3/TRBV12-4,TRBJ2-5
TGTGCCAGCAGCCCCACAGGGGGCGCGGGGAACATTCAGTACTTC,CASSPTGGAGNIQYF,TRBD1,few,TRBV7-6,TRBJ2-4
TGTGCCAGCAGCACCCGTAGGACAGGGGAGAACTATGGCTACACCTTC,CASSTRRTGENYGYTF,TRBD1,NA,TRBV7-2,TRBJ1-2
TGCAGTGCTAGAAACCAGGGGGCTTTCAATCAGCCCCAGCATTTT,CSARNQGAFNQPQHF,TRBD1,many,TRBV20-1,TRBJ1-5
TGTGCCACCAGCGGAATTAAGACAGGGCGAGTCCACGAGCAGTACTTC,CATSGIKTGRVHEQYF,TRBD1,NA,TRBV15,TRBJ2-7
TGTGCCAGCAGCCCGGAAGTTATCAATGAGCAGTTCTTC,CASSPEVINEQFF,NA,few,TRBV12-3/TRBV12-4,TRBJ2-1
TGCGCCAGCAGCCGGGGCGGGGAGGCTGAAGCTTTCTTT,CASSRGGEAEAFF,NA,few,TRBV5-1,TRBJ1-1
TGTGCCAGCAGCTTCAGGGACAGGAGTAATTCACCCCTCCACTTT,CASSFRDRSNSPLHF,TRBD1,NA,TRBV5-6,TRBJ1-6
TGTGCCAGCAGCCCGGGGACAGTTGAGCACTATGGCTACACCTTC,CASSPGTVEHYGYTF,TRBD1,many,TRBV7-9,TRBJ1-2
TGTGCCAGCAGTTACGGACTGAGCACAGATACGCAGTATTTT,CASSYGLSTDTQYF,NA,many,TRBV12-3/TRBV12-4,TRBJ2-3
TGTGCCAGCAGCTCCGCAGGGGGCTTTCGGAACGAGCAGTACTTC,CASSSAGGFRNEQYF,TRBD1,NA,TRBV7-6,TRBJ2-7
TGTGCCAGCAGTTATCTCCGGCAGTACACCGGGGAGCTGTTTTTT,CASSYLRQYTGELFF,NA,NA,TRBV6-2/TRBV6-3,TRBJ2-2
TGTGCCACCAGCAGCAACCGACTAGCCATGGGCTCCTACGAGCAGTACTTC,CATSSNRLAMGSYEQYF,TRBD2,few,TRBV15,TRBJ2-7
TGTGCCAGCAGTTTCGGCGGGGGGCGTTACGAGCAGTACTTC,CASSFGGGRYEQYF,TRBD2,few,TRBV28,TRBJ2-7
TGTGCCAGCAGTGAGAGCGGGAGTATCTACAATGAGCAGTTCTTC,CASSESGSIYNEQFF,TRBD2,NA,TRBV2,TRBJ2-1
TGTGCCAGCAGTTCCTACACAGCGAGAATTAGCACAGATACGCAGTATTTT,CASSSYTARISTDTQYF,NA,many,TRBV6-5,TRBJ2-3
TGTGCCAGCAGCTTAGTGGGGGAAACGACCATATATTTT,CASSLVGETTIYF,NA,NA,TRBV7-9,TRBJ1-3
TGTGCCACCAGCGAGGGCGAGGGCTACACCTTC,CATSEGEGYTF,NA,few,TRBV15,TRBJ1-2
TGTGCCAGTTCGGGGGCAGGGGCCAAAAACATTCAGTACTTC,CASSGAGAKNIQYF,NA,NA,TRBV25-1,TRBJ2-4
TGTGCCAGCAGCCAAGACGGACAGGGTAGGGAGACCCAGTACTTC,CASSQDGQGRETQYF,TRBD1,many,TRBV9,TRBJ2-5
TGTGCCAGCAGTTATGGAGCGGGGAAACAAGAGACCCAGTACTTC,CASSYGAGKQETQYF,TRBD2,few,TRBV6-5,TRBJ2-5
TGCAGCGTTGATTCGGCTAGCGGGAGTCTATACGAGCAGTACTTC,CSVDSASGSLYEQYF,TRBD2,few,TRBV29-1,TRBJ2-7
TGTGCCAGCAGTCGCCGACAGGCGGAAAAACTGTTTTTT,CASSRRQAEKLFF,NA,NA,TRBV11-2,TRBJ1-4
TGTGCCACTAGGTCGCAGTCCAATGAGCAGTTCTTC,CATRSQSNEQFF,NA,NA,TRBV7-9,TRBJ2-1
TGTGCCACCTCCGGGACTAGAACAGATACGCAGTATTTT,CATSGTRTDTQYF,TRBD2,few,TRBV4-2,TRBJ2-3
TGTGCCAGCAGCTTGGGACAGAACTCCTACGAGCAGTACTTC,CASSLGQNSYEQYF,TRBD1,many,TRBV5-1,TRBJ2-7
TGTGCCATCAGGTCAATAGCGGGGGGGCCCGCCGGGGAGCTGTTTTTT,CAIRSIAGGPAGELFF,TRBD2,NA,TRBV10-3,TRBJ2-2
TGTGCCAGCAGTCTAGCGAACACAGATACGCAGTATTTT,CASSLANTDTQYF,NA,many,TRBV12-3/TRBV12-4,TRBJ2-3
TGTGCCAGCAGCCCTCTCTTTTACAGACAAGAGACCCAGTACTTC,CASSPLFYRQETQYF,NA,once,TRBV7-2,TRBJ2-5
TGTGCCAGCAGCTCCCTTCCAACTCCCGTGACAGCTCTCGGCACTGAAGCTTTCTTT,CASSSLPTPVTALGTEAFF,NA,many,TRBV5-5,TRBJ1-1
TGTGCCACCAGTGATCTTATCGGTCAGCCCCAGCATTTT,CATSDLIGQPQHF,NA,NA,TRBV24-1,TRBJ1-5
TGTGCCACCAGTGGGGGGGTAAATGAAGCTTTCTTT,CATSGGVNEAFF,NA,few,TRBV24-1,TRBJ1-1
TGTGCCAGCAGTTTCACGGGACACGGCTACACCTTC,CASSFTGHGYTF,NA,NA,TRBV12-3/TRBV12-4,TRBJ1-2
TGTGCCAGCAGCCCCCTTGGGGGGTACACCGGGGAGCTGTTTTTT,CASSPLGGYTGELFF,NA,few,TRBV14,TRBJ2-2
TGTGCCAGCAGCTTGGCCGTGACAGAGCTAGAGCAGTTCTTC,CASSLAVTELEQFF,NA,NA,TRBV5-5,TRBJ2-1